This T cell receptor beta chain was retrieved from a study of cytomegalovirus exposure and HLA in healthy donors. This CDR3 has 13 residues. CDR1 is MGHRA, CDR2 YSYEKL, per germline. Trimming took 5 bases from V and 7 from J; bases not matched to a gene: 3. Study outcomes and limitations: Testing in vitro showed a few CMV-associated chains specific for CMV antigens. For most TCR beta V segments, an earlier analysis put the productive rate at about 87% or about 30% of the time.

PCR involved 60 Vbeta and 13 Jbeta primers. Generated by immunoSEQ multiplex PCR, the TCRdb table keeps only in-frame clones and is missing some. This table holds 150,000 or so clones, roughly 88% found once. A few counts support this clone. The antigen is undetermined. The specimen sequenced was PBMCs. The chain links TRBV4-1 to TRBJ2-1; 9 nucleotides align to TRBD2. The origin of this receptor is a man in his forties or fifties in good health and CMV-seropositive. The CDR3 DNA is TGCGCCAGCAGCAAGACTAGCGGTAATGAGCAGTTCTTC. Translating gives CASSKTSGNEQFF.